The count of the clone carrying this TCR beta chain is one. This entry belongs to a study of blood T cell repertoires in COVID-19. The wider study: COVID-19 samples, acute and convalescent, were from the United States, Italy and Spain.

Authors' processing steps: How many nucleated cells were present was estimated from reference gene primer amplification. Produced via immunoSEQ multiplex PCR; TCRdb's table is partial and in-frame only. The DNA was the basis for D and trimming; V, J and clone size are from that table. This table holds 120,000 to 150,000 clones, about 91% found once. Germline CDR1 and CDR2: MNHEY and SVGAGI. The V end was cut by 5 bases, the J end by 2 bases, with 13 bases between. The CDR3 covers 14 residues. This receptor was identified in a human donor in a cohort sampled during active COVID-19. The sequenced sample was peripheral blood. The chain recombines TRBV6-5 with TRBJ2-7; possible D gene TRBD2, 5 bases. The CDR3 DNA reads TGTGCCAGCAGTCCGCTTAGGGAGACCTACGAGCAGTACTTC. It encodes CASSPLRETYEQYF.